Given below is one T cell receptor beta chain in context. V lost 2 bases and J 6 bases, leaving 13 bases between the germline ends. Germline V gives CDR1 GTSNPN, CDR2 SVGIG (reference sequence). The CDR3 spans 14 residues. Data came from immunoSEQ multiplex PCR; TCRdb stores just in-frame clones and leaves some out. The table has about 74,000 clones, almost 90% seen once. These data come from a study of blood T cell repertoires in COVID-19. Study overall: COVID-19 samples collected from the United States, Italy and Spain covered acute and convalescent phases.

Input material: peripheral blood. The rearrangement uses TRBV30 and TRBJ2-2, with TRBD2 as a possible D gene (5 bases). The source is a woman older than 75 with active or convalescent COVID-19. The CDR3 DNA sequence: TGTGCCTGGAGTCTCACTAGGGTAGCCGGGGAGCTGTTTTTT. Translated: CAWSLTRVAGELFF. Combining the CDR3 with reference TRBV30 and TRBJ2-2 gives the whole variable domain SQTIHQWPATLVQPVGSPLSLECTVEGTSNPNLYWYRQAAGRGLQLLFYSVGIGQISSEVPQNLSASRPQDRQFILSSKKLLLSDSGFYLCAWSLTRVAGELFFGEGSRLTVL.